Presented here are 11 T cell receptor beta chains from one specimen sequenced in a study of regulatory T cells in long-lasting Graves disease listed by TCRdb under 2021. The method was multiplex PCR. TCRdb names Illumina HiSeq 4000 as the instrument used. iRepertoire HTBI primers and Arm-PCR amplification of CDR3 regions were used to construct TCR beta libraries. Starting from the raw public reads, TCRdb applied fastp trimming at Q25, assembled clones with MiXCR and retained in-frame beta chains. Every CDR3 protein is listed once, alongside the most common genes and DNA of its rows. This sample is represented by about 340,000 distinct CDR3 sequences; about 20% of them were singletons. The ten largest make up about 29% of the sample. The time point label, read with the paper, signifies: persistent/refractory GD, antithyroid drugs over 5 years with positive TRAb. RNA was extracted from PBMCs in TRIzol for both TCR sequencing and RNA sequencing.

Source: peripheral blood mononuclear cells (PBMCs), taken when the disease was refractory, from a patient treated with antithyroid drugs. These receptors were obtained from a female donor with Graves disease.

This clonotype appeared many times. This chain connects TRBV12-3 or TRBV12-4 to TRBJ2-7; D uncertain. Trimming cost V 3 bases and J 4 bases, with 10 bases left between them. CDR3 length: 13 residues. This CDR3 is CASSFYSSYEQYF. In DNA, the CDR3 is TGTGCCAGCAGTTTCTACTCCTCATACGAGCAGTACTTC.

Remarks on this clonotype: Being one base from a much bigger clone, this may be a read error. The chain links TRBV12-3 or TRBV12-4 to TRBJ1-6; possible D gene TRBD1, 6 bases. This CDR3 is built from 14 residues. V lost 3 bases to trimming and J lost 6 bases, with 9 bases between them. The CDR3 nucleotides are TGTGCCAGCAGTTTTGAAGGGGGTAATTCACCCCTCCACTTT. It specifies CASSFEGGNSPLHF.

The chain combines TRBV7-3 with TRBJ2-3, with 11 bases identical to TRBD1. The CDR3 covers 14 residues. In germline, CDR1 is SGHTA, CDR2 FQGTGA. V trimming: 5 bases; J trimming: 5 bases; junction bases outside the gene matches: 3. CDR3 protein: CASSGQGARDTQYF. CDR3 in DNA: TGTGCCAGCAGCGGACAGGGGGCGAGAGATACGCAGTATTTT.

This clonotype has more than one count but fewer than ten. V and J are TRBV11-2 and TRBJ2-3; D not resolved. CDR3 size: 15 residues. Trimming removed 1 base at V and 4 bases at J, with 12 bases between. From germline, CDR1 is SGHAT and CDR2 FQNNGV. For the CDR3, the DNA is TGTGCCAGCAGCTTAGGTCAGGTTAGGGCAGATACGCAGTATTTT. Encoded protein: CASSLGQVRADTQYF.

This clonotype was recorded once. A far larger clone is only one base removed, so a read error is likely. V gene TRBV7-6 combines with J gene TRBJ2-7; TRBD1 is a possible D gene (6 bases). V lost 11 bases, J lost 3 bases, and 32 bases lay in between. CDR3 length: 18 residues. Germline values: CDR1 SGHVS, CDR2 FNYEAQ. In DNA, the CDR3 is TGTGCCGGCAACTTTAGGACGACTTCGCCAGGGGTTTTCTACGAGCAGTACTTC. Translation gives CAGNFRTTSPGVFYEQYF. Combining the CDR3 with reference TRBV7-6 and TRBJ2-7 gives the whole variable domain GAGVSQSPRYKVTKRGQDVALRCDPISGHVSLYWYRQALGQGPEFLTYFNYEAQQDKSGLPNDRFSAERPEGSISTLTIQRTEQRDSAMYRCAGNFRTTSPGVFYEQYFGPGTRLTVT.

V gene TRBV6-5 combines with J gene TRBJ1-6, with TRBD1 matching 7 bases. The CDR3 has 14 residues. The germline CDR1 and CDR2 sequences are MNHEY and SVGAGI. Trimming took 4 bases from V and 7 from J; bases not matched to a gene: 4. The CDR3 here is CASSSQGQNSPLHF. The CDR3 DNA reads TGTGCCAGCAGTTCACAGGGGCAGAATTCACCCCTCCACTTT.

V usage is TRBV11-2 and J usage is TRBJ2-7; 7 bases line up with TRBD1. V trimming: 7 bases; J trimming: 3 bases; junction bases outside the gene matches: 6. The CDR3 extends over 13 amino acids. The V gene's germline CDR1 is SGHAT and CDR2 FQNNGV. The CDR3 bases are TGTGCCAGCACCCGAACAGGGGACTACGAGCAGTACTTC. Its translation is CASTRTGDYEQYF. Complete variable domain (other parts from reference TRBV11-2 and TRBJ2-7): EAGVAQSPRYKIIEKRQSVAFWCNPISGHATLYWYQQILGQGPKLLIQFQNNGVVDDSQLPKDRFSAERLKGVDSTLKIQPAKLEDSAVYLCASTRTGDYEQYFGPGTRLTVT.

This clonotype was recorded at least ten times. The rearrangement joins TRBV30 to TRBJ2-5; no reliable D call. From germline, CDR1 is GTSNPN and CDR2 SVGIG (reference sequence). The CDR3 loop spans 14 amino acids. Trimming stripped 2 bases from V and 4 bases from J, with 14 bases between. The chain's CDR3 is CAWSTQWSSETQYF. The CDR3 DNA reads TGTGCCTGGAGTACCCAGTGGTCATCAGAGACCCAGTACTTC.

This clonotype was recorded at least ten times. The CDR3: CASSGPGQELNIQYF. The CDR3 nucleotides are TGTGCCAGCAGTGGGCCGGGACAGGAACTAAACATTCAGTACTTC. This chain uses TRBV2 with TRBJ2-4; 8 bases fit TRBD1. The J segment lost 6 bases and the V segment lost 4 bases, leaving 8 bases of the junction unmatched. Germline loops: CDR1 SNHLY, CDR2 FYNNEI. CDR3 length: 15 residues.

The gene calls are TRBV28 and TRBJ1-2, with D possibly TRBD1 on 5 matching bases. The germline gives CDR1 MDHEN, CDR2 SYDVKM. This CDR3 has 14 residues. The V end was cut by 4 bases, the J end by 2 bases, with 11 bases between. The CDR3 DNA sequence: TGTGCCAGCAGTTCGTTGAAGGGGAACTATGGCTACACCTTC. It specifies CASSSLKGNYGYTF.

The chain recombines TRBV12-5 with TRBJ2-6; unclear D gene. CDR3 length: 18 residues. V dropped 7 bases and J dropped 0 bases, with 19 bases sitting between them. Germline V gene data show CDR1 as LGHNT and CDR2 as FRNRAP. CDR3 residues: CASAESYRRNSGANVLTF. The CDR3 coding sequence is TGTGCTAGTGCCGAATCTTACCGCAGAAACTCTGGGGCCAACGTCCTGACTTTC. The full variable domain, its missing parts supplied by reference TRBV12-5 and TRBJ2-6, is DARVTQTPRHKVTEMGQEVTMRCQPILGHNTVFWYRQTMMQGLELLAYFRNRAPLDDSGMPKDRFSAEMPDATLATLKIQPSEPRDSAVYFCASAESYRRNSGANVLTFGAGSRLTVL.